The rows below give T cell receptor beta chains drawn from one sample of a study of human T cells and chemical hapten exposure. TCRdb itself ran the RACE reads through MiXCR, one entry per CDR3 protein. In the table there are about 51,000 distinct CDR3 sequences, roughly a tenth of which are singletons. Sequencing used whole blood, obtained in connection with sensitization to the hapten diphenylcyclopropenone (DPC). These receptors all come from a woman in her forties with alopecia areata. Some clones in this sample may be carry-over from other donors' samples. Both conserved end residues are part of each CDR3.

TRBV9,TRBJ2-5,CASSPMEQETQYF
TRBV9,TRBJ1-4,CASSVAGASSEKLFF
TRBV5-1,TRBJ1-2,CASSLSPRGSGYTF
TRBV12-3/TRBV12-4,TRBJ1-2,CASTALAGQGDYTF
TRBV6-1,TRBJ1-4,CASSEQGQGREKLFF
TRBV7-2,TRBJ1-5,CASSTDSDNQPQHF
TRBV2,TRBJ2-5,CASNPDREETQYF
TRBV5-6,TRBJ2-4,CASSLVQGVNIQYF
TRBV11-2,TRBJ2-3,CASSLALSEDRLQAKDTQYF
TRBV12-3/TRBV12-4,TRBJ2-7,CASSLQGSYEQYF
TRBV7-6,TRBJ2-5,CASTPVAGEQETQYF
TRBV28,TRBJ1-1,CATNLGAEAFF
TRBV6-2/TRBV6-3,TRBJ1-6,CASSYPGQSASSYNSPLHF
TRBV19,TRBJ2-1,CASSIPWDERWEAEQFF
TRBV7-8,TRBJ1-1,CASSQTLDRGMTEAFF
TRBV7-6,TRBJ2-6,CASSPGLAGGPGANVLTF
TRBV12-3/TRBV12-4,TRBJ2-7,CASTLNAEQYF
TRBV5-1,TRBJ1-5,CASSPQGGSNQPQHF
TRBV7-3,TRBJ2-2,CASSSGRGTGELFF
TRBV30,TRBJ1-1,CAWTGQGRTEAFF
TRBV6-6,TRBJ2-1,CASSLVGSYNEQFF
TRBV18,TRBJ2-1,CASSPPRGGPYNEQFF
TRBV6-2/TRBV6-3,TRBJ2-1,CASSIAGSSYNEQFF
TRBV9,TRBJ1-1,CASSATGRTEAFF
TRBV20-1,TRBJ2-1,CSAQAETNNEQFF
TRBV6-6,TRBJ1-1,CASSWTRETTEAFF